The 5 T cell receptor beta chains below were found in one sample sequenced in a study of cytomegalovirus exposure and HLA in healthy donors. Primers included in the PCR were 60 Vbeta and 13 Jbeta primers. Profiled with immunoSEQ multiplex PCR; TCRdb holds only in-frame clones, not every one. The table records around 150,000 clones, roughly 87% of them present only once. The sequencing sample was made of PBMCs. These receptors came from a man aged 50-60 years in good health and CMV-seropositive.

The chain combines TRBV28 with TRBJ1-4; the match to TRBD1 covers 10 bases. This CDR3 spans 16 amino acids. Germline V lookup: CDR1 MDHEN, CDR2 SYDVKM. V trimming: 7 bases; J trimming: 5 bases; junction bases outside the gene matches: 10. CDR3 bases: TGTGCCAGCACCTCACTCGGGGGACAGGGGAATGAAAAACTGTTTTTT. This sequence encodes CASTSLGGQGNEKLFF.

J is TRBJ2-7 and V is TRBV28, with 9 bases lining up with TRBD1. V lost 5 bases, J lost 1 base, and 12 bases stayed unmatched. Germline loops: CDR1 MDHEN, CDR2 SYDVKM. CDR3 length: 17 residues. CDR3 region: CASSPNKGTGTSYEQYF. CDR3 bases: TGTGCCAGCAGTCCCAACAAGGGGACAGGGACATCCTACGAGCAGTACTTC.

The genes are TRBV28 and TRBJ2-7, with D perhaps TRBD1 (5 bases). Trimming removed 5 bases at V and 0 bases at J, with 14 bases between. The CDR3 covers 15 residues. Germline lookup yields CDR1 MDHEN and CDR2 SYDVKM. The CDR3 bases are TGTGCCAGCAGTCTCCGACAGATCAGCTCCTACGAGCAGTACTTC. Translating gives CASSLRQISSYEQYF.

The chain combines TRBV27 with TRBJ2-7; TRBD2 matches 11 bases. Germline CDR1 and CDR2: MNHEY and SMNVEV (reference sequence). CDR3 length equals 14 residues. V was pared by 4 bases and J by 3 bases, with 2 bases of the junction left unmatched. The CDR3: CASSSGTSGYEQYF. The DNA for the CDR3 is TGTGCCAGCAGTTCCGGGACTAGCGGCTACGAGCAGTACTTC.

The chain recombines TRBV5-4 with TRBJ2-1, with D tentatively TRBD1 (5 bases). CDR3 length: 15 amino acids. The germline gives CDR1 SGHNT, CDR2 YYREEE (reference sequence). Deletions cut 4 bases from V and 5 bases from J, with 16 bases between. The CDR3 sequence is CASSITTETHNEQFF. The CDR3 bases are TGTGCCAGCAGCATAACGACAGAGACCCACAATGAGCAGTTCTTC.